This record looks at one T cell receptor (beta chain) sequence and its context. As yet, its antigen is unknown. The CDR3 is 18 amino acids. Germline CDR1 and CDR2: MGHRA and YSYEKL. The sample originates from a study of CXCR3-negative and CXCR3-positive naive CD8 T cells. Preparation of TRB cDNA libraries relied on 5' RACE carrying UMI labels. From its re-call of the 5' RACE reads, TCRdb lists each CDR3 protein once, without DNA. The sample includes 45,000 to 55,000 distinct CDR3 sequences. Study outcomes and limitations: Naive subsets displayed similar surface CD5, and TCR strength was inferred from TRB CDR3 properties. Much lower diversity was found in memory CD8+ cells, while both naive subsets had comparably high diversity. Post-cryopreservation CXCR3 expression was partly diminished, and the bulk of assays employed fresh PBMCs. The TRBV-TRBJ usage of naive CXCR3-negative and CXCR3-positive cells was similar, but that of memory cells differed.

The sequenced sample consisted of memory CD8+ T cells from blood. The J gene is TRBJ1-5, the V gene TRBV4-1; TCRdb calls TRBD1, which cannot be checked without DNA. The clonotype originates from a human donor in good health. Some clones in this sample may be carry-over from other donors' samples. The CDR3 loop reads CASSQKISGQGYNQPQHF.